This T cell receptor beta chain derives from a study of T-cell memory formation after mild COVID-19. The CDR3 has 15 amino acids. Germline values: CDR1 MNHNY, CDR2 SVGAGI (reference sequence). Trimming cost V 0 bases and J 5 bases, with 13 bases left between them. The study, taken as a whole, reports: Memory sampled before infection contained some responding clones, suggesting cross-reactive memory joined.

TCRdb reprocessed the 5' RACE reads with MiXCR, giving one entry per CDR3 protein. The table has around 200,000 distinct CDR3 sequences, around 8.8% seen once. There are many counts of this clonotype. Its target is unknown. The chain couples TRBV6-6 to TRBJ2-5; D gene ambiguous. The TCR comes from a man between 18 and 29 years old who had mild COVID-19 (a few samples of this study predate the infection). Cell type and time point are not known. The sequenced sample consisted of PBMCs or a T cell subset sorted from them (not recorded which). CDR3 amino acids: CASSYSRRLEETQYF. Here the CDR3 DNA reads TGTGCCAGCAGTTACTCACGCAGGCTGGAGGAGACCCAGTACTTC.